The TCR beta chain described here comes from a study of T-cell reconstitution after alpha-beta-depleted transplantation in children. This clonotype occurred many times. This CDR3 is 14 amino acids long. Between the trimmed V and J ends, which lost 6 bases and 2 bases, there was a span of 14 bases. Per germline, CDR1 SGHTA and CDR2 FQGNSA. Unique molecular identifiers were incorporated when the TCRbeta library was constructed. TCRdb re-analysed the PCR reads in MiXCR, keeping a single row per CDR3 protein. The table records some 340,000 distinct CDR3 sequences, around 10% of them present only once. This sequence was found in a human donor who donated a stem cell graft to a child with acute lymphoblastic leukemia. V is TRBV7-2 and J is TRBJ2-7, with D possibly being TRBD1 (7 bases). Sequenced material: PBMCs from the stem cell graft donor, taken from the stem cell graft. CDR3 region: CASSVQGGTYEQYF. CDR3 in DNA: TGTGCCAGCAGTGTGCAGGGGGGAACCTACGAGCAGTACTTC.